This T cell receptor (beta chain) derives from a study of cytomegalovirus exposure and HLA in healthy donors. 13 Jbeta primers and 60 Vbeta primers were used for the PCR. Some clones are missing from TCRdb's copy, which holds only in-frame ones; the method was immunoSEQ multiplex PCR. This sample has under 200,000 clones, with roughly 80% found just once. CDR3 length: 12 residues. Germline-derived CDR1 and CDR2 are MDHEN and SYDVKM. V was clipped by 6 bases and J by 2 bases, with 5 bases between them. This TCR was recovered from a male donor in good health and CMV-seropositive. V is TRBV28 and J is TRBJ1-5, with D unresolved. The material sequenced was PBMCs. The CDR3 bases are TGTGCCAGCAGCGGTGGCAATCAGCCCCAGCATTTT. Translating it yields CASSGGNQPQHF.